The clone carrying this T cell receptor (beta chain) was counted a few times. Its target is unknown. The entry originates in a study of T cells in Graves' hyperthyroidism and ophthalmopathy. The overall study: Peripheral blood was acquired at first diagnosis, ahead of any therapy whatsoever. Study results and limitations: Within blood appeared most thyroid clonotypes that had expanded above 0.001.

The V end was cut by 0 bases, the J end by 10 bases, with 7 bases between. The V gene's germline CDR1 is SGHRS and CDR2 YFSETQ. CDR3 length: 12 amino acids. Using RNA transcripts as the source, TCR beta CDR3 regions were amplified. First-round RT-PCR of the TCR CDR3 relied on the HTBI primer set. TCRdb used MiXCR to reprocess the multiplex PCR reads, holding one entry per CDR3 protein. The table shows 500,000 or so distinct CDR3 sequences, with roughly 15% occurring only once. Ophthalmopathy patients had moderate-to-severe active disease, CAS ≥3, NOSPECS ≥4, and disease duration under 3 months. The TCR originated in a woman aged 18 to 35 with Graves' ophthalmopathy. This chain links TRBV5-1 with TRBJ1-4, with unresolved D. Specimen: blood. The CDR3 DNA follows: TGCGCCAGCAGCTTGGAGTACGGAAAACTGTTTTTT. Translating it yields CASSLEYGKLFF.